Listed here is a single T cell receptor beta chain. This clone appeared a single time. The antigen this receptor binds is unknown. No per-base quality is available; no much larger clone lies one base away. This sample is part of a study of blood T cell repertoires in COVID-19 (TCRdb year 2020). With respect to the entire study: Samples covering the acute and convalescent phases of COVID-19 were provided by collaborators in the United States, Italy and Spain. The prospective study material was composed of cDNA or gDNA derived from T cells, B-cell-depleted T cells, or PBMCs. Subjects who had been exposed to COVID-19, were actively infected with it, or had recovered from it provided the deeply sampled blood TCRbeta repertoires that made up the dataset. The repertoires were released in a freely available public database intended as a resource for research on the immune response to SARS-CoV-2. The samples were drawn from the first 160 participants of the ongoing ImmuneRACE study and from 1,254 subjects provided by 6 global collaborators. Nearly every sample came with metadata listing a de-identified subject ID, COVID-19 status, age in years and sex. Where HLA class I and class II types were available, the types were taken from metadata supplied by the sample provider, not from assay-based typing. General findings and caveats noted by the study authors: How much clinical and demographic metadata was included differed by source and by participant, and the metadata was provided uncurated.

TCRbeta CDR3 regions were amplified from genomic DNA by means of the immunoSEQ Assay, a bias-controlled multiplex PCR. Per the original workflow: The number of nucleated cells in each sample was estimated by amplification of reference gene primers within the assay. To quantify the absolute abundance of each unique TCRbeta CDR3 rearrangement, sequence reads were collapsed and filtered. For each sample, productive Simpson clonality was calculated as the square root of Simpson's diversity index across productive rearrangements. TCRdb mirrors the immuneACCESS table, restricted to in-frame sequences. Some clones are absent from its copies; in checked studies, under half trace to an unresolved V gene, and the reason for the others is unknown. Clonal size and the V and J genes are those of that table, whereas D and trimming came from the DNA. Across this sample there are fewer than 200,000 clones, with 84% seen only once. Roughly 12% of the sample is taken by the ten largest.

Participants in the prospective study were aged roughly 18 to 100 years, lived in 20 to 25 United States geographic areas, and enrolled through a virtual design. In the prospective study, participants were assigned to cohorts based on the clinical history participants reported in a screening survey and a study questionnaire. Recovered participants in ImmuneRACE Cohort 3 were defined by two consecutive negative NP/OP PCR tests, clearance by a healthcare professional, or resolution of symptoms. In the prospective study, mobile phlebotomists collected whole blood, serum and a nasopharyngeal or oropharyngeal swab from each participant. Participants in the prospective study had the option to provide additional blood draws and questionnaires over a roughly 2-month period. Before DNA extraction, blood samples from the prospective study were shipped at room temperature or frozen. The germline V gene gives CDR1 as MGHRA and CDR2 as YSYEKL. V is pruned by 3 bases and J by 3 bases, leaving 6 bases of the junction without a gene match. Taken from cysteine to phenylalanine, the CDR3 has 15 residues. The only DNA kept is the CDR3, 45 bases in frame from the first base.

The sample comprised PBMCs or T cells enriched from blood (not recorded which). This TCR came from a man aged 50-59 years who had recovered from COVID-19. The rearranged chain carries TRBV4-1 and TRBJ2-7; TRBD1 matches 9 bases in the middle. The CDR3 reads CASSQSGTGFYEQYF. The DNA reads as follows: TGCGCCAGCAGCCAGTCCGGGACAGGGTTCTACGAGCAGTACTTC.